The 31 T cell receptor beta chains below come from one sample, sequenced in a study of identical twins. A single record per CDR3 protein comes from TCRdb applying MiXCR to the 5' RACE reads. The repertoire holds under 900,000 distinct CDR3 sequences, roughly an eighth seen once, with around 1.6% in the top ten. The sample was also linked to a second study, of yellow fever vaccine responses in identical twins.

Sequencing was performed on PBMCs. The receptors shown here come from a woman aged 18 to 35 in good health.

In this sample, this clonotype turned up a few times. The chain recombines TRBV18 with TRBJ1-1; the match to TRBD1 covers 7 bases. The V and J ends lost 5 bases and 4 bases, in that order; junction bases with no gene match: 10. CDR3 length: 15 residues. Looked up from germline, CDR1 is KGHSH and CDR2 is LQKENI. The CDR3 nucleotides read TGTGCCAGCTCAACCTCCACAGGGGCGGTCACTGAAGCTTTCTTT. Amino acids: CASSTSTGAVTEAFF.

The J gene is TRBJ2-5, the V gene TRBV29-1; D could derive from TRBD1 or TRBD2 (5 bases each). The germline V and J ends were trimmed by 2 bases and 2 bases, with 9 bases remaining between them. Germline-derived CDR1 and CDR2 are SQVTM and ANQGSEA. CDR3 length: 13 residues. The CDR3 is CSVEIGGQETQYF. CDR3 sequence (DNA): TGCAGCGTTGAAATTGGGGGACAAGAGACCCAGTACTTC.

This rearrangement joins TRBV24-1 to TRBJ2-2, with 9 nucleotides matching TRBD2. Unmatched junction bases numbered 10, after V lost 5 bases and J lost 4 bases. Germline V gives CDR1 KGHDR, CDR2 SFDVKD. This CDR3 is 17 amino acids long. CDR3 sequence: CATSGRRGLAFTGELFF. The CDR3 DNA follows: TGTGCCACCAGTGGGAGGCGGGGACTAGCCTTCACCGGGGAGCTGTTTTTT.

The chain recombines TRBV20-1 with TRBJ2-7; D gene unclear. Trimming pared 0 bases from V and 0 bases from J, leaving 12 bases between. CDR1 is DFQATT, CDR2 SNEGSKA, per germline (reference sequence). This CDR3 region has 15 residues. The CDR3: CSARDPIKGSYEQYF. The CDR3 DNA sequence: TGCAGTGCTAGAGATCCCATTAAGGGCTCCTACGAGCAGTACTTC.

This chain links TRBV2 with TRBJ2-7; tentatively, D is TRBD1 (5 bases). Trimming removed 7 bases from V and 3 bases from J, with 19 bases in between. CDR3 length: 15 residues. Germline V gene data show CDR1 as SNHLY and CDR2 as FYNNEI. CDR3 protein: CASTKPGHTLYEQYV. CDR3 DNA: TGTGCCAGCACCAAACCAGGACACACACTCTACGAGCAGTACGTC.

In its sample, this clonotype was seen a few times. The rearrangement uses TRBV13 and TRBJ1-1; D gene unclear. The germline CDR1 and CDR2 sequences are PRHDT and FYEKMQ (reference sequence). CDR3 size: 13 residues. Trimming pared 6 bases from V and 4 bases from J, leaving 12 bases between. The CDR3, as DNA: TGTGCCAGCAGGAACTCGGCGGGCACTGAAGCTTTCTTT. Amino acid sequence: CASRNSAGTEAFF.

The table lists this clonotype with many counts. The chain links TRBV29-1 to TRBJ2-1; no firm D call. The CDR3 totals 14 residues. Between the trimmed V and J ends, which lost 0 bases and 4 bases, there was a span of 10 bases. Germline V gene lookup returns CDR1 SQVTM and CDR2 ANQGSEA. CDR3 loop: CSVEDLPRYNEQFF. The DNA for the CDR3 is TGCAGCGTTGAAGATCTTCCAAGATACAATGAGCAGTTCTTC.

The J gene is TRBJ2-5, the V gene TRBV2; TRBD2 matches at 13 bases. Germline-derived CDR1 and CDR2 are SNHLY and FYNNEI. The CDR3 runs to 17 residues. The J segment lost 5 bases and the V segment lost 2 bases, leaving 8 bases of the junction unmatched. DNA for the CDR3: TGTGCCAGCAGTGAATGGACTAGCGGGAGAATTGTGGAGACCCAGTACTTC. It is translated as CASSEWTSGRIVETQYF. The variable domain in full, with the rest retrieved from reference TRBV2 and TRBJ2-5, is EPEVTQTPSHQVTQMGQEVILRCVPISNHLYFYWYRQILGQKVEFLVSFYNNEISEKSEIFDDQFSVERPDGSNFTLKIRSTKLEDSAMYFCASSEWTSGRIVETQYFGPGTRLLVL.

The chain has TRBV15 and TRBJ2-7; the D is unclear. CDR1 and CDR2 (germline): LNHNV, YYDKDF (reference sequence). V was cut by 0 bases and J by 3 bases, with 6 bases left in between. This CDR3 has 13 amino acids. For the CDR3, the DNA is TGTGCCACCAGCAGAGACTGGAACTACGAGCAGTACTTC. This gives the protein CATSRDWNYEQYF.

J is TRBJ2-2 and V is TRBV12-3 or TRBV12-4; no firm D call. The CDR3 has 15 amino acids. Trimming took 5 bases from V and 6 from J, leaving 16 bases between them. Here the CDR3 reads CASSLKSPEAGELFF. DNA of the CDR3: TGTGCCAGCAGTCTAAAGTCCCCGGAAGCCGGGGAGCTGTTTTTT.

The chain couples TRBV7-9 to TRBJ2-3; weak D call: TRBD2 (5 bases). The germline V and J ends were trimmed by 6 bases and 0 bases, with 16 bases remaining between them. CDR3 length: 16 amino acids. CDR1 is SEHNR and CDR2 is FQNEAQ in the germline V gene (reference sequence). DNA for the CDR3: TGTGCCAGCAGTCAAACCCTGGGCGGGAGCACAGATACGCAGTATTTT. As protein: CASSQTLGGSTDTQYF.

The chain recombines TRBV15 with TRBJ2-1, with a weak D call TRBD2 (5 bases). V lost 6 bases and J 0 bases, leaving 9 bases between the germline ends. This CDR3 spans 14 amino acids. CDR1 is LNHNV and CDR2 is YYDKDF in the germline V gene (reference sequence). CDR3 bases: TGTGCCACCAGGCTGGGGAGCTCCTACAATGAGCAGTTCTTC. This translates into CATRLGSSYNEQFF.

This clonotype was counted ten times or more. The chain couples TRBV24-1 to TRBJ2-1, with D perhaps TRBD1 (6 bases). Trimming left V 2 bases short and J 0 bases short, with 10 bases between. CDR1 and CDR2 (germline): KGHDR, SFDVKD. The CDR3 is made up of 16 amino acids. The CDR3 DNA follows: TGTGCCACCAGTGATTCTAGGACAGCCTCCTACAATGAGCAGTTCTTC. Amino acid sequence: CATSDSRTASYNEQFF.

The CDR3: CASSWDTNEQFF. The DNA for the CDR3 is TGCGCCAGCAGCTGGGACACTAATGAGCAGTTCTTC. The V and J genes are TRBV5-1 and TRBJ2-1; TRBD1 might be the D (6 bases). CDR1 is SGHRS, CDR2 YFSETQ, per germline. Trimming took off 3 bases at V and 7 bases at J, with 8 bases between the two ends. This CDR3 comprises 12 residues.

This clonotype was seen many times. The J gene is TRBJ1-4, the V gene TRBV3-1; no reliable D call. Trimming pared 1 base from V and 5 bases from J, leaving 2 bases between. Germline loops: CDR1 LGHDT, CDR2 YNNKEL (reference sequence). The CDR3 length is 12 residues. This CDR3 reads CASSQGNEKLFF. CDR3 DNA sequence: TGTGCCAGCAGCCAAGGGAATGAAAAACTGTTTTTT.

The V call is TRBV7-9, the J call TRBJ2-1; TRBD2 might be the D (5 bases). V lost 5 bases, J lost 0 bases, and 11 bases lay in between. CDR1 is SEHNR, CDR2 FQNEAQ, per germline (reference sequence). This CDR3 region has 15 residues. DNA of the CDR3: TGTGCCAGCAGCCCTACTAGAAGCTCCTACAATGAGCAGTTCTTC. Translation gives CASSPTRSSYNEQFF.

This clonotype has just a few counts. In DNA form, the CDR3 reads TGTGCCAGCTCACGAACACCCGGGACCCGCTACGAGCAGTACGTC. Its protein is CASSRTPGTRYEQYV. V and J are TRBV18 and TRBJ2-7; D possibly uses TRBD1 or TRBD2 (5 bases each). V was shortened by 4 bases and J by 3 bases, with 16 bases between the two germline ends. Germline assignment: CDR1 KGHSH and CDR2 LQKENI. CDR3 size: 15 residues.

The chain recombines TRBV3-1 with TRBJ2-5, with 9 bases aligning to TRBD1. The trim removed 3 bases at V and 3 bases at J, leaving 8 bases unmatched. From germline, CDR1 is LGHDT and CDR2 YNNKEL (reference sequence). The CDR3 is made up of 16 amino acids. The CDR3 sequence: CASSHDRGKGKETQYF. CDR3 DNA sequence: TGTGCCAGCAGCCATGACAGGGGGAAAGGCAAAGAGACCCAGTACTTC.

V usage is TRBV5-1 and J usage is TRBJ2-5; the match to TRBD2 covers 8 bases. After removal of 7 bases from V and 1 base from J, the junction contained 9 bases not matched to a gene. The CDR3 runs 15 residues. Looked up from germline, CDR1 is SGHRS and CDR2 is YFSETQ. CDR3 sequence (DNA): TGCGCCAGCGGCCTGGATAGCGGGGCCCAAGAGACCCAGTACTTC. Its protein is CASGLDSGAQETQYF.

This clonotype was observed a few times. The genes are TRBV3-1 and TRBJ2-1; 12 nucleotides line up with TRBD1. J gave up 10 bases and V 5 bases, and 6 bases lay outside the gene matches. The CDR3 has 14 residues. Germline V gene sequence: CDR1 LGHDT, CDR2 YNNKEL (reference sequence). CDR3 residues: CASSARDRGREQFF. CDR3 DNA: TGTGCCAGCAGCGCTCGGGACAGGGGGCGGGAGCAGTTCTTC.

The chain links TRBV4-1 to TRBJ1-2; D gene ambiguous. This CDR3 contains 15 residues. Germline CDR1 is MGHRA and CDR2 is YSYEKL. V was trimmed by 0 bases and J by 7 bases, leaving 15 bases between them. As DNA, the CDR3 is TGCGCCAGCAGCCAAGATATGAGATACCAAGGTGGCTACACCTTC. Its translation is CASSQDMRYQGGYTF.

The chain recombines TRBV4-1 with TRBJ2-7; D perhaps matches TRBD1 (6 bases). This CDR3 is built from 15 residues. Germline assignment: CDR1 MGHRA and CDR2 YSYEKL. Trimming stripped 0 bases from V and 1 base from J, with 10 bases between. The CDR3 spells CASSQDIRGSYEQYV. The DNA for the CDR3 is TGCGCCAGCAGCCAAGATATCAGGGGATCCTACGAGCAGTACGTC.

The chain links TRBV20-1 to TRBJ2-1; 9 nucleotides agree with TRBD1. CDR1 and CDR2 from the germline V gene are DFQATT and SNEGSKA (reference sequence). The length of the CDR3 is 14 residues. Trimming removed 5 bases from V and 3 bases from J; junction bases left unmatched: 5. CDR3 sequence reads: CSARDRELYNEQFF. The DNA for the CDR3 is TGCAGTGCTCGGGACAGGGAACTCTACAATGAGCAGTTCTTC.

This clonotype appeared a few times. The rearrangement joins TRBV2 to TRBJ2-7, with a possible D match to TRBD2 (6 bases). The CDR3 consists of 13 residues. Trimming pared 6 bases from V and 3 bases from J, leaving 12 bases between. Germline lookup yields CDR1 SNHLY and CDR2 FYNNEI. DNA for the CDR3: TGTGCCAGCAGACAAAGCGGGTTCTACGAGCAGTACGTC. Translation gives CASRQSGFYEQYV.

V gene TRBV29-1 combines with J gene TRBJ1-2; weak D call: TRBD1 (5 bases). In germline, CDR1 is SQVTM, CDR2 ANQGSEA. The CDR3 is made up of 16 amino acids. V was clipped by 2 bases and J by 5 bases, with 21 bases between them. The CDR3 sequence: CSVENQGLPTPYGYTF. The CDR3 bases are TGCAGCGTTGAAAACCAGGGACTCCCGACGCCGTATGGCTACACCTTC. The full variable domain, its missing parts supplied by reference TRBV29-1 and TRBJ1-2, is SAVISQKPSRDICQRGTSLTIQCQVDSQVTMMFWYRQQPGQSLTLIATANQGSEATYESGFVIDKFPISRPNLTFSTLTVSNMSPEDSSIYLCSVENQGLPTPYGYTFGSGTRLTVV.

The chain recombines TRBV4-2 with TRBJ1-2; 8 nucleotides match TRBD1. Germline V gives CDR1 LGHNA, CDR2 YNFKEQ. The CDR3 is 14 residues long. Trimming at V came to 4 bases and at J to 7 bases, leaving 8 bases not matched to a gene. The CDR3 region is CASSPGQGESGYTF. CDR3 in DNA: TGTGCCAGCAGCCCTGGACAGGGAGAAAGTGGCTACACCTTC.

This clonotype was seen repeatedly, ten times or more. The V call is TRBV6-2 or TRBV6-3, the J call TRBJ2-6; TRBD1 might be the D (7 bases). The CDR3 is 15 residues long. V lost 5 bases and J 4 bases, leaving 12 bases between the germline ends. CDR1 is MNHEY, CDR2 SVGEGT, per germline. The CDR3 DNA sequence: TGTGCCAGCAGTCAGGGGGGAACAGGGGCCAACGTCCTGACTTTC. This gives the protein CASSQGGTGANVLTF.

This clonotype was observed a handful of times. This chain uses TRBV9 with TRBJ2-5; 8 nucleotides align to TRBD2. The CDR3 is 19 amino acids. The germline V gene encodes CDR1 SGDLS and CDR2 YYNGEE. V lost 1 base and J lost 6; bases outside the gene matches: 20. The CDR3, as DNA: TGTGCCAGCAGCGTAACTTCCCTTAGCGGGAATTTTAGGCGAAAGACCCAGTACTTC. Protein sequence: CASSVTSLSGNFRRKTQYF.

This rearrangement joins TRBV29-1 to TRBJ1-2; D unclear. The CDR3 length is 9 residues. The germline CDR1 and CDR2 sequences are SQVTM and ANQGSEA. V lost 3 bases to trimming and J lost 7 bases, with 3 bases between them. The CDR3 bases are TGCAGCGTTGACTCTGGCTACACCTTC. This sequence encodes CSVDSGYTF.

This clonotype was picked up a small number of times. This rearrangement joins TRBV4-1 to TRBJ2-5, with TRBD1 matching 10 bases. CDR3 length equals 19 residues. The V and J ends lost 0 bases and 5 bases, in that order; junction bases with no gene match: 15. Per the germline V gene, CDR1 is MGHRA and CDR2 is YSYEKL. The CDR3 coding sequence is TGCGCCAGCAGCCAAGACGGGACAGGGGCTTCGTACTTGGGGGAGACCCAGTACTTC. It encodes CASSQDGTGASYLGETQYF.

This clonotype appeared many times. V and J are TRBV27 and TRBJ1-2, with 7 bases identical to TRBD1. The CDR3 totals 13 residues. V shed 7 bases, J shed 4 bases, and the junction held 6 bases outside the gene matches. CDR1 and CDR2 from the germline V gene are MNHEY and SMNVEV (reference sequence). The CDR3 nucleotides read TGTGCCAGCACCCGACAGGGCAGCTATGGCTACACCTTC. This encodes CASTRQGSYGYTF.